A selection of T cell receptor beta chains follows, all from one sample in a study of cytomegalovirus exposure and HLA in healthy donors. Method: immunoSEQ multiplex PCR; TCRdb's copy keeps in-frame clones and lacks some. The sample lists approximately 270,000 clones, approximately 84% occurring once. The sample comprised PBMCs. These receptors were obtained from a man between 18 and 29 years old in good health and CMV-seropositive. Both conserved end residues are part of each CDR3. A D gene is named only where the DNA matches it firmly. The listing skips clone size in some rows; elsewhere it reads once, few, many or a size class.

>TRBJ2-7|TRBD1|.|TRBV5-5
TGTGCCAGCACCCTCACAGGGGAGTTCTACGAGCAGTACTTC
CASTLTGEFYEQYF
>TRBJ2-7|.|once|TRBV7-2
TGTGCCAGCAGCCGTTCCGGGACCAGCCTCTACGAGCAGTACTTC
CASSRSGTSLYEQYF
>TRBJ1-1|TRBD1|.|TRBV30
TGTGCCTGGAGGGCCGGGACAGGGACCTCAGGTGAAGCTTTCTTT
CAWRAGTGTSGEAFF
>TRBJ2-7|TRBD1|.|TRBV9
TGTGCCAGCAGCGTAGCTCCCGGACAGGCTTACGAGCAGTACTTC
CASSVAPGQAYEQYF
>TRBJ1-3|TRBD1|.|TRBV9
TGTGCCAGCAGCCCTAGCGCGCAGGGGGCTGGAAACACCATATATTTT
CASSPSAQGAGNTIYF
>TRBJ2-2|.|.|TRBV9
TGTGCCAGCAGCGTAAGTTCTGGGGAGCTGTTTTTT
CASSVSSGELFF
>TRBJ2-1|TRBD2|.|TRBV28
TGTGCCAGCAGTTTACGGGGACTATTTACCCGTGAGCAGTTCTTC
CASSLRGLFTREQFF
>TRBJ2-7|.|once|TRBV5-1
TGCGCCAGCAGCTTGGGGGTACAGGAGTCCTACGAGCAGTACTTC
CASSLGVQESYEQYF
>TRBJ1-5|.|.|TRBV6-5
TGTGCCAGCAGTCCGCAGAGGGGCCCTAATCAGCCCCAGCATTTT
CASSPQRGPNQPQHF
>TRBJ1-3|.|.|TRBV29-1
TGCAGCGTTGTCCACTCCTCTGGAAACACCATATATTTT
CSVVHSSGNTIYF
>TRBJ1-1|.|.|TRBV5-1
TGCGCCAGCACTCTCACCACAGGGAGCACTGAAGCTTTCTTT
CASTLTTGSTEAFF
>TRBJ1-1|TRBD1|.|TRBV27
TGTGCCAGCAGTCCTACGGGACAGGGAGAAGCTTTCTTT
CASSPTGQGEAFF
>TRBJ2-1|TRBD2|.|TRBV2
TGTGCCAGCAGAGACATACTAGCGGGAGTATCAAATGAGCAGTTCTTC
CASRDILAGVSNEQFF
>TRBJ2-7|TRBD2|.|TRBV9
TGTGCCAGCAGCTTAACGGGGGGCGAGCAGTACTTC
CASSLTGGEQYF
>TRBJ2-7|.|.|TRBV9
TGTGCCAGCAGCGTAGAGGGGGGCCGGGGCGAGCAGTACTTC
CASSVEGGRGEQYF
>TRBJ2-5|TRBD1|.|TRBV5-1
TGCGCCAGCAGCTTACAGGGGCGCCAAGAGACCCAGTACTTC
CASSLQGRQETQYF
>TRBJ2-1|.|.|TRBV6-1
TGTGCCAGCAGAGCAGTGTCCTACAATGAGCAGTTCTTC
CASRAVSYNEQFF
>TRBJ2-2|.|.|TRBV2
TGTGCCAGGGACCATCGGTCGAACACCGGGGAGCTGTTTTTT
CARDHRSNTGELFF
>TRBJ2-3|TRBD2|.|TRBV27
TGTGCCAGCAGTTCCCTCGGGAGGGATACGCAGTATTTT
CASSSLGRDTQYF
>TRBJ1-1|.|once|TRBV6-5
TGTGCCAGCAGTTACTCGGGGGGTGAAGCTTTCTTT
CASSYSGGEAFF
>TRBJ2-2|.|.|TRBV6-1
TGTGCCAGCAGTGAATGGGTATACACCGGGGAGCTGTTTTTT
CASSEWVYTGELFF
>TRBJ2-1|TRBD2|many|TRBV19
TGTGCCAGTAGTAAGGGACTAGCGGGATACGATGAGCAGTTCTTC
CASSKGLAGYDEQFF
>TRBJ2-2|.|.|TRBV27
TGTGCCAGCAGTTCAGGACTGAACACCGGGGAGCTGTTTTTT
CASSSGLNTGELFF
>TRBJ2-2|.|.|TRBV10-2
TGCGCCAGCATTCTCCCTGGGGGGTCAGACACCGGGGAGCTGTTTTTT
CASILPGGSDTGELFF
>TRBJ2-7|.|many|TRBV6-1
TGTGCCAGCAGGACCGGGACGGCGGACTACGAGCAGTACTTC
CASRTGTADYEQYF
>TRBJ1-1|.|.|TRBV2
TGTGCCAGCAGTGTTTGGCAGGGTGGGGCTGAAGCTTTCTTT
CASSVWQGGAEAFF
>TRBJ2-1|.|once|TRBV5-1
TGCGCCAGCGGGGAATCGAGCTCCTACAATGAGCAGTTCTTC
CASGESSSYNEQFF
>TRBJ1-1|.|.|TRBV2
TGTGCCAGCCACCCGAGGAACACTGAAGCTTTCTTT
CASHPRNTEAFF
>TRBJ2-1|TRBD2|.|TRBV4-1
TGCGCCAGCAGCCAAGATGCGGGAGTTCTCTCCTACAATGAGCAGTTCTTC
CASSQDAGVLSYNEQFF
>TRBJ2-7|TRBD2|.|TRBV5-6
TGTGCCAGCAGCTTGGGCAGCGGGAGGCTATTTTCCGAGCAGTACTTC
CASSLGSGRLFSEQYF
>TRBJ2-5|TRBD2|.|TRBV4-1
TGCGCCAGCAGCCAACTACTAGCGGGAGGACAGGAGACCCAGTACTTC
CASSQLLAGGQETQYF
>TRBJ1-5|.|.|TRBV5-1
TGCGCCAGCAGCTTGCACGGCTTGGAGGGTCAGCCCCAGCATTTT
CASSLHGLEGQPQHF
>TRBJ1-5|.|.|TRBV6-1
TGTGCCAGCAGTGAGAGGGGATTTGGCGCCTTTTATAGCAATCAGCCCCAGCATTTT
CASSERGFGAFYSNQPQHF
>TRBJ2-1|TRBD2|.|TRBV7-3
TGTGCCAGCAGCCCCGGGACTAGCAGACCCTTCAAGTTCTTC
CASSPGTSRPFKFF
>TRBJ1-5|.|once|TRBV29-1
TGCAGCGGCGGTGGGGGGGATGAGCCCCAGCATTTT
CSGGGGDEPQHF
>TRBJ1-2|.|.|TRBV6-5
TGTGCCAGCAGTTATTCGAGGGGGGGACCCGGCTACACCTTC
CASSYSRGGPGYTF
>TRBJ2-5|TRBD1|.|TRBV10-3
TGTGCCATCAGTGACCCGAGGACAGGGGAGACCCAGTACTTC
CAISDPRTGETQYF
>TRBJ1-2|.|.|TRBV4-3
TGCGCCAGCAGCCAAGATGAGGGCGCCCGGGGCGGCTACACCTTC
CASSQDEGARGGYTF